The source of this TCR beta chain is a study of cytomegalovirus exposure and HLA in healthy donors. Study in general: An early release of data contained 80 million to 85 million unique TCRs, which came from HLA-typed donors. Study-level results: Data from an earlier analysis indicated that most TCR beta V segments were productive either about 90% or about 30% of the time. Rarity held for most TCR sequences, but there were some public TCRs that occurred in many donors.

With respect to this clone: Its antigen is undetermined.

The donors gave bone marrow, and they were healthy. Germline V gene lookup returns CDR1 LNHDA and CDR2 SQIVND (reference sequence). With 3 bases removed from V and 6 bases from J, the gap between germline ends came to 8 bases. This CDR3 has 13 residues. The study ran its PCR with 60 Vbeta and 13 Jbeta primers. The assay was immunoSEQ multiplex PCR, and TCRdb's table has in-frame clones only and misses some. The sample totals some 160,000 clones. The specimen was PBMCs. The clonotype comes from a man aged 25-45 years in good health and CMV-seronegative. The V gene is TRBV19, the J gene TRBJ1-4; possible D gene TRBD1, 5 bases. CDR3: CASSILTDEKLFF. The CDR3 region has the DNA TGTGCCAGTAGTATCCTGACAGATGAAAAACTGTTTTTT.